The present entry profiles one TCR beta chain with its context. Its antigen is unknown. This sample is part of a study of OX40 agonist ivuxolimab in advanced cancers. About the research overall: Ivuxolimab doses were 0.01, 0.1, 0.3, 1.5, 3 or 10 mg/kg every 2 weeks. Overall study results and limits: Normalized T-cell clonal expansion was also low in a subset of nonresponders.

CDR3 length: 17 amino acids. Losses at the gene ends were 3 bases for V and 7 bases for J; bases not matched to a gene: 11. The germline gives CDR1 KGHSH, CDR2 LQKENI. Assay: immunoSEQ multiplex PCR; the TCRdb copy retains only in-frame clones and omits some. The repertoire consists of 60,000 to 65,000 clones, with approximately 90% occurring once and the leading ten covering about 0.4%. At baseline, cycle 4 day 1, and cycle 7 day 1, blood was sampled. The rearrangement uses TRBV18 and TRBJ2-2, with TRBD2 identical over 10 bases. The source material was CD4+ or CD8+ T cells sorted from blood, sampled in a trial of the OX40 agonist ivuxolimab. The clonotype comes from an adult with an advanced solid tumor such as melanoma, head and neck, liver or kidney cancer. CDR3 in amino acids: CASSPQEWLAGDGELFF. CDR3 coding DNA: TGTGCCAGCTCACCTCAAGAATGGCTAGCGGGAGACGGGGAGCTGTTTTTT.